What follows are 23 T cell receptor beta chains derived from one specimen sequenced in a study of cytomegalovirus exposure and HLA in healthy donors (dated by TCRdb to about 2017). Libraries were made using the immunoSEQ multiplex PCR assay. Not all clones reach the TCRdb copy of this immuneACCESS table, which keeps in-frame sequences only. Checked studies attribute under half of the gap to unresolved V genes and leave the rest unexplained. The sample table records roughly 310,000 clones; roughly 86% of these occur just once. Clones ranked in the top ten supply roughly 0.96% of the sample. Sequencing was done on a sample of PBMCs. Receptors were obtained from a man aged 30 to 45 in good health and CMV-seronegative.

The chain is built from TRBV5-1 and TRBJ2-7, with D possibly TRBD1 on 6 matching bases. The V end lost 3 bases, the J end lost 0 bases, and 13 bases lay between the germline ends. The CDR3 loop spans 15 amino acids. Germline V gene sequence: CDR1 SGHRS, CDR2 YFSETQ. CDR3 sequence reads: CASSSRTDSSYEQYF. The DNA of the CDR3 is TGCGCCAGCAGCTCGCGGACGGACAGCTCCTACGAGCAGTACTTC.

The chain links TRBV2 to TRBJ2-7, with TRBD1 identical over 9 bases. The trim removed 6 bases at V and 4 bases at J, leaving 7 bases unmatched. Germline lookup yields CDR1 SNHLY and CDR2 FYNNEI. This CDR3 contains 14 residues. The CDR3 nucleotides read TGTGCCAGCAGAGAGACAGGGGGAAGATACGAGCAGTACTTC. Protein sequence: CASRETGGRYEQYF.

The genes are TRBV27 and TRBJ1-3; tentatively, D is TRBD1 (6 bases). Trimming cost V 4 bases and J 4 bases, with 20 bases left between them. The V gene's germline CDR1 is MNHEY and CDR2 SMNVEV (reference sequence). The CDR3 covers 17 residues. The CDR3 nucleotides read TGTGCCAGCAGTTCGTGGGGGCCGGGATGGACCGGAAACACCATATATTTT. This translates into CASSSWGPGWTGNTIYF.

The CDR3 loop reads CAISGSADNQPQHF. In DNA, the CDR3 is TGTGCCATCAGCGGGTCGGCTGATAATCAGCCCCAGCATTTT. The rearrangement links TRBV10-3 to TRBJ1-5; D remains ambiguous. Germline V lookup: CDR1 ENHRY, CDR2 SYGVKD. CDR3 length equals 14 residues. V shed 6 bases and J shed 4 bases, with 13 bases lying between them.

V gene TRBV6-5 combines with J gene TRBJ2-5; TRBD1 is a possible D gene (5 bases). Germline CDR1 is MNHEY and CDR2 is SVGAGI. Trimming stripped 6 bases from V and 4 bases from J, with 12 bases between. This CDR3 is built from 13 residues. CDR3 sequence reads: CASSQGHGETQYF. The CDR3 DNA follows: TGTGCCAGCAGCCAGGGCCACGGAGAGACCCAGTACTTC.

This chain uses TRBV4-1 with TRBJ2-7; TRBD2 aligns across 9 bases. V was pared by 4 bases and J by 2 bases, with 12 bases of the junction left unmatched. CDR3 length: 17 amino acids. Per the germline V gene, CDR1 is MGHRA and CDR2 is YSYEKL. CDR3 DNA: TGCGCCAGCAGCCGAGAAGTGGCGGGGGGGCGACCCTACGAGCAGTACTTC. Translated: CASSREVAGGRPYEQYF.

CDR3 sequence reads: CASSARQGSTGELFF. DNA of the CDR3: TGTGCCAGCAGCGCCAGACAGGGTAGCACCGGGGAGCTGTTTTTT. This chain joins TRBV7-8 and TRBJ2-2; the match to TRBD1 covers 7 bases. The CDR3 length is 15 residues. V shed 5 bases, J shed 4 bases, and the junction held 7 bases outside the gene matches. Germline V gene lookup returns CDR1 SGHVS and CDR2 FQNEAQ. The full variable domain, completed using reference TRBV7-8 and TRBJ2-2, is GAGVSQSPRYKVAKRGQDVALRCDPISGHVSLFWYQQALGQGPEFLTYFQNEAQLDKSGLPSDRFFAERPEGSVSTLKIQRTQQEDSAVYLCASSARQGSTGELFFGEGSRLTVL.

The V and J genes are TRBV13 and TRBJ1-2; the D gene is possibly TRBD1 (5 bases). The germline CDR1 and CDR2 sequences are PRHDT and FYEKMQ (reference sequence). The V end was cut by 4 bases, the J end by 4 bases, with 19 bases between. CDR3 length equals 16 residues. This CDR3 is CASSSSQALPGYGYTF. CDR3 nucleotides: TGTGCCAGCAGCTCCTCACAGGCCCTCCCTGGCTATGGCTACACCTTC. Based on the CDR3 plus reference TRBV13 and TRBJ1-2, the full variable domain is AAGVIQSPRHLIKEKRETATLKCYPIPRHDTVYWYQQGPGQDPQFLISFYEKMQSDKGSIPDRFSAQQFSDYHSELNMSSLELGDSALYFCASSSSQALPGYGYTFGSGTRLTVV.

V usage is TRBV19 and J usage is TRBJ1-6; TRBD1 agrees at 7 bases. This CDR3 region has 13 residues. Trimming at V came to 7 bases and at J to 9 bases, leaving 6 bases not matched to a gene. Per germline, CDR1 LNHDA and CDR2 SQIVND (reference sequence). CDR3 sequence: CASKGAESSPLHF. The CDR3 DNA is TGTGCCAGTAAGGGGGCGGAGAGTTCACCCCTCCACTTT.

The CDR3 spells CASRRGTGAAETQYF. The CDR3 region has the DNA TGTGCCAGCAGAAGAGGGACAGGGGCAGCAGAGACCCAGTACTTC. V and J are TRBV2 and TRBJ2-5, with TRBD1 matching over 10 bases. Germline lookup yields CDR1 SNHLY and CDR2 FYNNEI. The CDR3 has 15 amino acids. Trimming cost V 6 bases and J 4 bases; bases outside gene matches: 8.

The rearrangement links TRBV2 to TRBJ2-3, with 11 bases fitting TRBD2. There are 17 residues in the CDR3. Looked up from germline, CDR1 is SNHLY and CDR2 is FYNNEI. Germline trimming cut 5 bases from V and 0 bases from J; bases unmatched to any gene: 7. The CDR3 sequence: CASSWGLAESSTDTQYF. The CDR3, as DNA: TGTGCCAGCAGTTGGGGACTAGCGGAAAGTAGCACAGATACGCAGTATTTT.

The chain carries TRBV30 and TRBJ1-2; 7 positions agree with TRBD1. CDR3 size: 11 residues. With 5 bases clipped from V and 8 bases from J, the junction kept 5 bases outside the gene matches. CDR1 GTSNPN and CDR2 SVGIG come from the germline V gene (reference sequence). In DNA, the CDR3 is TGTGCCTGGGACAGGGATGGAGGCTACACCTTC. Translation: CAWDRDGGYTF.

This sequence joins TRBV11-2 and TRBJ1-1, with TRBD1 identical over 7 bases. CDR3 length: 14 residues. Germline lookup yields CDR1 SGHAT and CDR2 FQNNGV. J was trimmed by 8 bases and V by 0 bases; bases with no gene match: 6. In DNA, the CDR3 is TGTGCCAGCAGCTTAGAAGGGACAGCCAGAGAAGCTTTCTTT. Translated, it gives CASSLEGTAREAFF.

The V call is TRBV6-4, the J call TRBJ1-3; a weak D match, TRBD1 (5 bases). Trimming shortened V by 7 bases and J by 0 bases, and 13 bases separated the two germline ends. In germline, CDR1 is MRHNA, CDR2 SNTAGT. The CDR3 spans 15 residues. The CDR3 loop reads CASTFRANSGNTIYF. CDR3 DNA sequence: TGTGCCAGCACGTTCAGGGCCAACTCTGGAAACACCATATATTTT.

The genes are TRBV7-2 and TRBJ1-4; TRBD1 might be the D (6 bases). Germline V gives CDR1 SGHTA, CDR2 FQGNSA. V lost 1 base and J 4 bases, leaving 10 bases between the germline ends. CDR3 length equals 15 residues. The chain's CDR3 is CASSLVTGHNEKLFF. The CDR3 DNA is TGTGCCAGCAGCTTAGTGACAGGCCATAATGAAAAACTGTTTTTT.

The gene calls are TRBV5-1 and TRBJ2-5; 7 bases match TRBD2. The ends lost 4 bases at V and 9 bases at J; junction bases unmatched: 6. CDR1 is SGHRS and CDR2 is YFSETQ in the germline V gene. CDR3 length: 12 residues. The CDR3 DNA sequence: TGCGCCAGCAGCGCGACTAGCCCAGCCCAGTACTTC. Translation: CASSATSPAQYF. Combining the CDR3 with reference TRBV5-1 and TRBJ2-5 gives the whole variable domain KAGVTQTPRYLIKTRGQQVTLSCSPISGHRSVSWYQQTPGQGLQFLFEYFSETQRNKGNFPGRFSGRQFSNSRSEMNVSTLELGDSALYLCASSATSPAQYFGPGTRLLVL.

This clone was detected only a few times. The chain carries TRBV19 and TRBJ1-5; no reliable D call. Germline V lookup: CDR1 LNHDA, CDR2 SQIVND (reference sequence). V was trimmed by 4 bases and J by 3 bases, leaving 13 bases between them. The CDR3 consists of 15 residues. This CDR3 reads CASSTTGRLNQPQHF. The CDR3 bases are TGTGCCAGTAGTACCACGGGGAGACTCAATCAGCCCCAGCATTTT.

The gene calls are TRBV11-2 and TRBJ2-7, with D possibly TRBD2 on 5 matching bases. This CDR3 region has 14 residues. The germline V gene has CDR1 SGHAT and CDR2 FQNNGV. V lost 1 base to trimming and J lost 3 bases, with 10 bases between them. This CDR3 reads CASSLAHGLYEQYF. CDR3 DNA sequence: TGTGCCAGCAGCTTAGCGCACGGACTCTACGAGCAGTACTTC.

As to this clone: The junction and the germline gene differ at one end; a read error may be behind it. The chain couples TRBV6-5 to TRBJ1-6, with D possibly matching TRBD1 (5 bases). The CDR3 loop spans 12 amino acids. CDR1 MNHEY and CDR2 SVGAGI come from the germline V gene. This chain's CDR3 is CASSYSIQGRRF. CDR3 DNA: TGTGCCAGCAGTTACTCGATTCAGGGCCGGCGATTT.

The J gene is TRBJ2-7, the V gene TRBV7-6, with 9 bases lining up with TRBD2. V was clipped by 2 bases and J by 4 bases; unmatched bases: 6. The CDR3 extends over 15 amino acids. Germline assignment: CDR1 SGHVS and CDR2 FNYEAQ. CDR3 sequence reads: CASSLRTGLAYEQYF. The CDR3 bases are TGTGCCAGCAGCTTACGTACGGGACTAGCTTACGAGCAGTACTTC.

The chain recombines TRBV6-1 with TRBJ2-1; tentative D call: TRBD1 (6 bases). The germline V gene encodes CDR1 MNHNS and CDR2 SASEGT. Deletions cut 2 bases from V and 10 bases from J, with 9 bases between. The CDR3 has 12 amino acids. The CDR3 here is CASSETGNEQFF. The DNA for the CDR3 is TGTGCCAGCAGTGAAACAGGGAACGAGCAGTTCTTC.

V and J are TRBV6-5 and TRBJ2-7; no firm D call. This CDR3 contains 11 residues. The V end was cut by 7 bases, the J end by 3 bases, with 7 bases between. Germline values: CDR1 MNHEY, CDR2 SVGAGI. The CDR3 region has the DNA TGTGCCAGCATCCTCTACTACGAGCAGTACTTC. Its translation is CASILYYEQYF.

CDR3 nucleotide sequence: TGTGCTAGTGGTTTGGTACCAACGAGAAGGGGCAGGACAGATACGCAGTATTTT. It yields the protein CASGLVPTRRGRTDTQYF. The rearrangement joins TRBV12-5 to TRBJ2-3, with D possibly TRBD1 on 5 matching bases. Trimming took off 0 bases at V and 3 bases at J, with 19 bases between the two ends. Germline loops: CDR1 LGHNT, CDR2 FRNRAP. The length of the CDR3 is 18 residues. Using reference TRBV12-5 and TRBJ2-3 for the parts outside the CDR3, the full variable domain is DARVTQTPRHKVTEMGQEVTMRCQPILGHNTVFWYRQTMMQGLELLAYFRNRAPLDDSGMPKDRFSAEMPDATLATLKIQPSEPRDSAVYFCASGLVPTRRGRTDTQYFGPGTRLTVL.